These 3 T cell receptor beta chains originate from one sample sequenced in a study of technical replicates of blood from a few donors. The method was immunoSEQ multiplex PCR; TCRdb's version includes in-frame clones alone and lacks a portion of them. The sample includes tens of thousands of clones, roughly 90% of them seen just once. Sequencing was done on a sample of T cells isolated from PBMCs. All receptors derive from a human donor in good health.

V and J are TRBV2 and TRBJ1-1, with unresolved D. The length of the CDR3 is 11 residues. With 5 bases removed from V and 13 bases from J, the gap between germline ends came to 14 bases. Germline V lookup: CDR1 SNHLY, CDR2 FYNNEI. The CDR3 coding sequence is TGTGCCAGCAGTCCGGGTTTAGTAGGTTTCTTT. Its translation: CASSPGLVGFF.

The genes are TRBV6-5 and TRBJ1-2; TRBD1 aligns across 9 bases. Trimming cost V 2 bases and J 7 bases; bases outside gene matches: 8. This CDR3 contains 15 residues. Germline V gene lookup returns CDR1 MNHEY and CDR2 SVGAGI. CDR3 region: CASSYHIGTGSGYTF. CDR3 DNA sequence: TGTGCCAGCAGTTACCATATTGGGACAGGGTCTGGCTACACCTTC.

This sequence joins TRBV7-3 and TRBJ2-1, with unresolved D. With 2 bases removed from V and 0 bases from J, the gap between germline ends came to 11 bases. Looked up from germline, CDR1 is SGHTA and CDR2 is FQGTGA. The length of the CDR3 is 16 residues. CDR3 sequence (DNA): TGTGCCAGCAGCTTAGGCGGAACGAGCTCCTACAATGAGCAGTTCTTC. It translates to CASSLGGTSSYNEQFF. Based on the CDR3 plus reference TRBV7-3 and TRBJ2-1, the full variable domain is GAGVSQTPSNKVTEKGKYVELRCDPISGHTALYWYRQSLGQGPEFLIYFQGTGAADDSGLPNDRFFAVRPEGSVSTLKIQRTERGDSAVYLCASSLGGTSSYNEQFFGPGTRLTVL.